The present entry profiles one TCR beta chain with its context. This sample was taken from a study of CD8+ T cells in alopecia areata. For the study at large: Treated patients were given 5 to 10 mg oral tofacitinib twice daily.

Extracted RNA was reverse transcribed into cDNA, the sequencing template. Data came from immunoSEQ multiplex PCR; TCRdb stores just in-frame clones and leaves some out. Of some 200,000 clones in the sample, about 62% were seen once. CDR3 length: 11 residues. Trimming left V 4 bases short and J 4 bases short, with 5 bases between. Germline V gene sequence: CDR1 MNHEY, CDR2 SMNVEV (reference sequence). Treatment noted: oral pan-JAK inhibitor, 5-10 mg twice daily. This chain joins TRBV27 and TRBJ2-7, with D hard to call. The sequence derives from a human donor with alopecia areata. The source material was CD4+ T cells sorted from blood, sampled at week 24, from a patient treated with tofacitinib. The CDR3 DNA follows: TGTGCCAGCAGTTCTGATTACGAGCAGTACTTC. Protein sequence: CASSSDYEQYF.